Below, 10 T cell receptor beta chains from the same sample are listed, as sequenced in a study of shared clonotypes between healthy human individuals. Clones were read by immunoSEQ multiplex PCR, and TCRdb kept only the in-frame ones, dropping some. Here the sample spans some 2,500,000 clones, around 92% being singletons. The sample comprised naive CD4+ T cells from PBMCs. The subset here: CD45RA+ positively selected. The receptor set was obtained from a man between 18 and 35 years old in good health. Some clones in this sample may be carry-over from other donors' samples.

The rearrangement uses TRBV28 and TRBJ1-4; D not resolved. This CDR3 contains 14 residues. The germline gives CDR1 MDHEN, CDR2 SYDVKM. Trimming removed 6 bases from V and 7 bases from J, with 15 bases in between. The CDR3 DNA reads TGTGCCAGCAGATACCAGGAAGGCGGTGAAAAACTGTTTTTT. Translating gives CASRYQEGGEKLFF.

This sequence joins TRBV5-1 and TRBJ2-7, with D perhaps being TRBD1 or TRBD2 (5 bases each). The CDR3 sequence is 14 residues long. Germline CDR1 and CDR2: SGHRS and YFSETQ. Trimming pared 4 bases from V and 0 bases from J, leaving 11 bases between. The DNA of the CDR3 is TGCGCCAGCAGCCGCGAGGGGAGCTCCTACGAGCAGTACTTC. This encodes CASSREGSSYEQYF.

This chain joins TRBV6-5 and TRBJ2-7, with D maybe TRBD2 (5 bases). Germline CDR1 reads MNHEY; CDR2 reads SVGAGI. The CDR3 length is 14 residues. V was pared by 0 bases and J by 10 bases, with 16 bases between. CDR3: CASSYSRTQDPQYF. The CDR3 DNA is TGTGCCAGCAGTTACTCGAGGACTCAAGACCCACAGTACTTC.

The table lists this clone with a few counts. The CDR3: CSVGQSGGGYTF. The CDR3 DNA is TGCAGCGTCGGTCAAAGCGGAGGTGGCTACACCTTC. J is TRBJ1-2 and V is TRBV29-1, with D uncertain. CDR1 and CDR2 from the germline V gene are SQVTM and ANQGSEA. V lost 6 bases and J lost 7, with 15 bases in between. This CDR3 comprises 12 residues.

This clone was counted between two and nine times. In the same sample, other DNA sequences code for this CDR3. This sequence joins TRBV6-5 and TRBJ1-1; D is ambiguous. There are 13 residues in the CDR3. The germline V gene encodes CDR1 MNHEY and CDR2 SVGAGI. V was pared by 0 bases and J by 2 bases, with 4 bases between. CDR3 sequence (DNA): TGTGCCAGCAGTTACTCCAGAAACACTGAAGCTTTCTTT. Translating gives CASSYSRNTEAFF.

The sample holds one count of this clone. The chain has TRBV4-1 and TRBJ1-5; D is unresolved. V lost 1 base, J lost 0 bases, and 7 bases lay in between. Germline V gene sequence: CDR1 MGHRA, CDR2 YSYEKL. The length of the CDR3 is 15 residues. CDR3 in DNA: TGCGCCAGCAGCCAAGCGGGTCCTAGCAATCAGCCCCAGCATTTT. Its protein is CASSQAGPSNQPQHF.

V usage is TRBV7-2 and J usage is TRBJ2-7, with TRBD2 matching 7 bases. This CDR3 has 15 amino acids. Per the germline V gene, CDR1 is SGHTA and CDR2 is FQGNSA. V was clipped by 2 bases and J by 1 base; unmatched bases: 5. The CDR3 protein is CASSLTLAASYEQYF. CDR3 sequence (DNA): TGTGCCAGCAGCTTAACTCTAGCGGCGTCCTACGAGCAGTACTTC.

This clone appeared a single time. The chain is built from TRBV11-2 and TRBJ1-5, with 7 bases aligning to TRBD1. Germline CDR1 reads SGHAT; CDR2 reads FQNNGV. Trimming removed 5 bases from V and 5 bases from J; junction bases left unmatched: 6. The CDR3 spans 14 residues. Here the CDR3 DNA reads TGTGCCAGCAGCCCCAGGGGGGGTTATCAGCCCCAGCATTTT. The encoded protein is CASSPRGGYQPQHF. The full variable domain, in which reference TRBV11-2 and TRBJ1-5 provide the parts outside the CDR3, is EAGVAQSPRYKIIEKRQSVAFWCNPISGHATLYWYQQILGQGPKLLIQFQNNGVVDDSQLPKDRFSAERLKGVDSTLKIQPAKLEDSAVYLCASSPRGGYQPQHFGDGTRLSIL.

The V call is TRBV5-1, the J call TRBJ1-1; TRBD1 matches at 9 bases. The length of the CDR3 is 14 residues. CDR1 is SGHRS, CDR2 YFSETQ, per germline. Germline trimming cut 4 bases from V and 10 bases from J; bases unmatched to any gene: 11. CDR3: CASSRDRAEEVAFF. For the CDR3, the DNA is TGCGCCAGCAGCCGGGACAGGGCGGAGGAGGTAGCTTTCTTT.

A single count supports this clone. The chain links TRBV5-1 to TRBJ2-7, with no clear D. V was trimmed by 4 bases and J by 2 bases, leaving 22 bases between them. This CDR3 comprises 17 residues. Germline lookup yields CDR1 SGHRS and CDR2 YFSETQ. The CDR3 region has the DNA TGCGCCAGCAGCCCTGGGGTATACGGCCTAACTACCTACGAGCAGTACTTC. This translates into CASSPGVYGLTTYEQYF. Full variable domain (outside the CDR3, taken from reference TRBV5-1 and TRBJ2-7): KAGVTQTPRYLIKTRGQQVTLSCSPISGHRSVSWYQQTPGQGLQFLFEYFSETQRNKGNFPGRFSGRQFSNSRSEMNVSTLELGDSALYLCASSPGVYGLTTYEQYFGPGTRLTVT.